The present entry profiles one TCR beta chain with its context. The antigen remains undetermined. Because the CDR3 is missing its conserved closing phenylalanine or tryptophan, this is likely a read error. The DNA is omitted, as the CDR3 cannot be located on it reliably, and the CDR3 follows TCRdb's listing. The data belong to a study of shared clonotypes between healthy human individuals. 10 amino acids form the CDR3, both terminal residues included. General study findings and limits: Large depth notwithstanding, sorted-subset sequencing proved incomplete by rarefaction. Unshared clonotypes carried lower generation probabilities than those common to all four donors.

CD45RO-negative, CCR7-positively selected cells formed the naive CD8 fraction, excluding terminally differentiated effector memory CD45RA+ cells. Within Nashville, Tennessee resided all donors, each a Caucasian adult. Produced via immunoSEQ multiplex PCR; TCRdb's table is partial and in-frame only. The sample lists about 2,100,000 clones, about 92% occurring once. The sample comprised naive CD8+ T cells from PBMCs. The sequence came from a man aged 18 to 29 in good health. Some clones in this sample may be carry-over from other donors' samples. The chain combines TRBV23-1 with TRBJ2-4; the DNA was not used to check the table's D call, TRBD1. TRBV23-1 is an ORF, with its function uncertain. The CDR3 loop reads CASSQFSAQN.